This is a list of T cell receptor beta chains from one sample in a study of technical replicates of blood from several donors. Assay: immunoSEQ multiplex PCR; the TCRdb copy retains only in-frame clones and omits some. The data show some 70,000 clones, roughly 96% seen once. The sample consisted of T cells isolated from PBMCs. The receptors shown here come from a human donor in good health. The CDR3 runs from the conserved cysteine through the conserved F or W. The order of the fields is clone size, J gene, D gene, V gene, CDR3 DNA, CDR3 protein. The D gene is left open where the match is weak. Clone size, where shown, is once, few, many, or a class for clones that have expanded.

NA,TRBJ2-3,NA,TRBV4-1,TGCGCCAGCAGCCAAGATTTGGCGGCCAGCACAGATACGCAGTATTTT,CASSQDLAASTDTQYF
NA,TRBJ2-3,TRBD1,TRBV15,TGTGCCACCAGCAGAGAAGAACGGGACAGGTACACAGATACGCAGTATTTT,CATSREERDRYTDTQYF
once,TRBJ2-1,NA,TRBV7-2,TGTGCCAGCAGCTTATACCCAGGGCAGTTCTTC,CASSLYPGQFF
NA,TRBJ2-3,TRBD2,TRBV5-4,TGTGCCAGCAGCTACCGGACGGGGGGGGCTAAGGATACGCAGTATTTT,CASSYRTGGAKDTQYF
NA,TRBJ2-5,TRBD2,TRBV11-3,TGTGCCAGCAGGCCTAGGACGAAGCGGGGGGTTCCCGAGACCCAGTACTTC,CASRPRTKRGVPETQYF
once,TRBJ2-5,TRBD2,TRBV7-9,TGTGCCAGCAGCTTAGGCTCCGCGACTAGCGGGCAAGAGACCCAGTACTTC,CASSLGSATSGQETQYF
once,TRBJ1-2,NA,TRBV28,TGTGCCAGCACCCTCGACACAGGAACTGGGGGCTACACCTTC,CASTLDTGTGGYTF
NA,TRBJ1-5,TRBD1,TRBV7-2,TGTGCCAGCAGCCAGGGGGGTTATAGCAATCAGCCCCAGCATTTT,CASSQGGYSNQPQHF
NA,TRBJ2-1,TRBD1,TRBV7-3,TGTGCCAGCAGCTACCGGGACAGGGGTTACAATGAGCAGTTCTTC,CASSYRDRGYNEQFF
NA,TRBJ2-5,TRBD2,TRBV10-2,TGCGCCAGCAGTGACGGGGGGAAGCGAGAGACCCAGTACTTC,CASSDGGKRETQYF
NA,TRBJ2-1,TRBD1,TRBV18,TGTGCCAGCTCACCTTCCGGGACAGGATTAGGAAATGAGCAGTTCTTC,CASSPSGTGLGNEQFF
NA,TRBJ2-3,TRBD2,TRBV9,TGTGCCAGCGGCTTGGGACTAGCGGGTTTGACAGATACGCAGTATTTT,CASGLGLAGLTDTQYF
NA,TRBJ1-4,NA,TRBV30,TGTGCCTGGAGGCGGGGCGGGGGACTGTTTTTT,CAWRRGGGLFF
NA,TRBJ1-1,NA,TRBV11-1,TGTGCCAGCAGCTTAAGGGGCACTGAAGCTTTCTTT,CASSLRGTEAFF
NA,TRBJ2-1,NA,TRBV9,TGTGCCAGCAGCGGAACCGGGACAACCTACAATGAGCAGTTCTTC,CASSGTGTTYNEQFF
NA,TRBJ2-1,NA,TRBV7-8,TGTGCCAGCAGCTTAAGTCGTACTAGCAGGGGGTTGAATGAGCAGTTCTTC,CASSLSRTSRGLNEQFF
NA,TRBJ1-1,NA,TRBV5-4,TGTGCCAGCAGCGCCTCACAGGGACGGACTGAAGCTTTCTTT,CASSASQGRTEAFF
NA,TRBJ2-1,TRBD1,TRBV4-1,TGCGCCAGCAGCGGGACAGCGTCCTACAATGAGCAGTTCTTC,CASSGTASYNEQFF
NA,TRBJ1-1,TRBD1,TRBV12-5,TGTGCTAGCAGGGGGCGTAACACTGAAGCTTTCTTT,CASRGRNTEAFF
NA,TRBJ2-1,TRBD2,TRBV10-1,TGCGCCAGCCCTAGCGGGGGGGCAGGTGAGCAGTTCTTC,CASPSGGAGEQFF
NA,TRBJ2-1,NA,TRBV18,TGTGCCAGCTCACCTTCGGTTTCCTACAATGAGCAGTTCTTC,CASSPSVSYNEQFF
NA,TRBJ2-5,TRBD2,TRBV7-9,TGTGCCAGCAGCTTAGTAGTTCTAGCGGAAGAGACCCAGTACTTC,CASSLVVLAEETQYF
NA,TRBJ2-7,NA,TRBV7-6,TGTGCCAGCAGCTTAGGTAGAACTCCCTACGAGCAGTACTTC,CASSLGRTPYEQYF
NA,TRBJ2-1,TRBD1,TRBV6-6,TGTGCCAGCAGTTACAGGCGGACAGGGGAAGGGAATGAGCAGTTCTTC,CASSYRRTGEGNEQFF
NA,TRBJ2-1,TRBD1,TRBV5-1,TGCGCCAGCAGCTCACCGGGACAGGGGTTCAATGAGCAGTTCTTC,CASSSPGQGFNEQFF
NA,TRBJ1-5,TRBD1,TRBV11-2,TGTGCCAGCAGCTTGGGACAGGGGCTTTATAGCAATCAGCCCCAGCATTTT,CASSLGQGLYSNQPQHF
NA,TRBJ2-5,TRBD2,TRBV29-1,TGCAGCTCCCAGCTGCCGGGGGGGCAAGAGACCCAGTACTTC,CSSQLPGGQETQYF
NA,TRBJ2-7,NA,TRBV6-5,TGTGCCAGCAGTACGCACACCTACGAGCAGTACTTC,CASSTHTYEQYF
NA,TRBJ1-4,TRBD1,TRBV7-9,TGTGCCAGCAGCCAGGACAGGGTCAGTGAAAAACTGTTTTTT,CASSQDRVSEKLFF
NA,TRBJ1-4,TRBD1,TRBV12-5,TGTGCTAGTGCTAATACAGGGGGTAATGAAAAACTGTTTTTT,CASANTGGNEKLFF
NA,TRBJ1-3,NA,TRBV5-4,TGTGCCAGCAGCAGAGACAGATTCTCTGGAAACACCATATATTTT,CASSRDRFSGNTIYF
few,TRBJ1-1,TRBD1,TRBV10-3,TGTGCCATCAGGGAAGCCCGACAGGGCCCTAACACTGAAGCTTTCTTT,CAIREARQGPNTEAFF
NA,TRBJ1-6,NA,TRBV5-6,TGTGCCAGCAGCTTGGCCACAGACATACCCCATAATTCACCCCTCCACTTT,CASSLATDIPHNSPLHF
NA,TRBJ1-1,TRBD1,TRBV11-2,TGTGCCAGCAGTCAGGGGGCGAACACTGAAGCTTTCTTT,CASSQGANTEAFF
once,TRBJ2-1,NA,TRBV27,TGTGCCAGCAGTACGGGGTCCTACAATGAGCAGTTCTTC,CASSTGSYNEQFF
once,TRBJ2-7,NA,TRBV2,TGTGCCAGCAGCGACGACAGCTACGAGCAGTACTTC,CASSDDSYEQYF
few,TRBJ1-1,TRBD1,TRBV6-1,TGTGCCAGCAAAACAGGGGGCTTGGTAATGGCTTTCTTT,CASKTGGLVMAFF
NA,TRBJ2-5,NA,TRBV28,TGTGCCAGCAGCCCACACAGGGGACTGTATCAAGAGACCCAGTACTTC,CASSPHRGLYQETQYF
NA,TRBJ1-2,NA,TRBV5-4,TGTGCCAGCAGCTTGGGTCGAGGGGGCTACACCTTC,CASSLGRGGYTF
NA,TRBJ2-5,TRBD1,TRBV15,TGTGCCACCAGCAAAGTCCAGGGGGTGGTGGAGACCCAGTACTTC,CATSKVQGVVETQYF
NA,TRBJ2-1,NA,TRBV11-2,TGTGCCAGCAGCGCGTACAATGAGCAGTTCTTC,CASSAYNEQFF
NA,TRBJ2-5,NA,TRBV7-7,TGTGCCAGCAGCTTAGGGTCCGGAGTTGGAGAGACCCAGTACTTC,CASSLGSGVGETQYF
NA,TRBJ2-3,TRBD2,TRBV14,TGTGCCAGCAGGAAGCGGGGGTCTCCCACAGATACGCAGTATTTT,CASRKRGSPTDTQYF
NA,TRBJ2-1,NA,TRBV5-4,TGTGCCAGCAGCTTGTTAATAGTGGCTAGCTCCTACAATGAGCAGTTCTTC,CASSLLIVASSYNEQFF
NA,TRBJ1-1,NA,TRBV7-9,TGTGCCAGCAGCTCGACGGAGCAAGCTTTCTTT,CASSSTEQAFF
NA,TRBJ2-1,NA,TRBV4-2,TGTGCCAGCAGCTTAAGGAGTAGGTCCTACAATGAGCAGTTCTTC,CASSLRSRSYNEQFF
once,TRBJ1-1,NA,TRBV6-6,TGTGCCAGCAGTTACTCGACGCGGCAGACTGAAGCTTTCTTT,CASSYSTRQTEAFF